This T cell receptor beta chain was sequenced in a study of T cells in narcolepsy. Findings of the study overall: Same-patient CSF and blood CD4+ T cell clonotypes included HCRT-specific and TRIB2-specific autoreactive ones.

The method was immunoSEQ multiplex PCR; TCRdb's version includes in-frame clones alone and lacks a portion of them. Of tens of thousands of clones listed, roughly 94% were seen once; the top ten hold more than 0.9%. Trimming stripped 4 bases from V and 0 bases from J, with 17 bases between. Per the germline V gene, CDR1 is SGHDT and CDR2 is YYEEEE. This CDR3 comprises 16 residues. Concerning this clone: Its antigen is not known.

Sequencing used CD45RA- memory CD4+ T cells from PBMCs. This chain connects TRBV5-6 to TRBJ2-7; TRBD2 is a possible D gene (7 bases). The clonotype comes from a human donor with narcolepsy. The CDR3 sequence: CASSAVGGGGSYEQYF. CDR3 sequence (DNA): TGTGCCAGCAGCGCCGTGGGGGGAGGGGGCTCCTACGAGCAGTACTTC. Based on the CDR3 plus reference TRBV5-6 and TRBJ2-7, the full variable domain is DAGVTQSPTHLIKTRGQQVTLRCSPKSGHDTVSWYQQALGQGPQFIFQYYEEEERQRGNFPDRFSGHQFPNYSSELNVNALLLGDSALYLCASSAVGGGGSYEQYFGPGTRLTVT.